This T cell receptor (beta chain) was observed in a study of cytomegalovirus exposure and HLA in healthy donors. Study context: Earlier findings included approximately 120 million unique TCR beta sequences obtained from 150 million to 200 million T cells.

Primers: 60 Vbeta forward and 13 Jbeta reverse. TCRdb's copy holds only in-frame clones and misses some; the assay was immunoSEQ multiplex PCR. The table lists over 80,000 clones, about 78% of them singletons. The CDR3 is made up of 18 amino acids. Trimming cost V 5 bases and J 2 bases; bases outside gene matches: 14. From germline, CDR1 is MNHEY and CDR2 SMNVEV (reference sequence). The origin of this receptor is a woman in her thirties or forties in good health and CMV-seronegative. This chain joins TRBV27 and TRBJ1-3, with TRBD1 identical over 8 bases. Sequencing was done on a sample of PBMCs. The CDR3 reads CASSAYTDRGLAGNTIYF. CDR3 DNA sequence: TGTGCCAGCAGTGCCTACACTGACAGGGGATTAGCTGGAAACACCATATATTTT.